This T cell receptor (beta chain) was found in a study of T-cell reconstitution after alpha-beta-depleted transplantation in children. Study-wide findings and caveats: About two months after transplant, alpha-beta T cells reportedly came from several hundred expanded graft clones.

J was trimmed by 4 bases and V by 2 bases; bases with no gene match: 5. Germline V lookup: CDR1 MNHEY, CDR2 SVGAGI. There are 14 residues in the CDR3. This clonotype occurred a few times. Its matching antigen is unknown. Preparation of the TCRbeta library was carried out with unique molecular identifiers. TCRdb re-called the PCR reads through MiXCR, storing one row per CDR3 protein. The sample lists 250,000 to 400,000 distinct CDR3 sequences; roughly 25% were seen once. The genes are TRBV6-5 and TRBJ2-7; TRBD2 aligns across 7 bases. The sequence was obtained from a male patient younger than 18 who had a stem cell transplant for acute lymphoblastic leukemia, so the T cells may come from the graft donor. The input for sequencing was PBMCs, mostly from graft donor cells, taken 180 days after TCRalphabeta/CD19-depleted stem cell transplant. The CDR3 sequence: CASSYVGGPYEQYF. For the CDR3, the DNA is TGTGCCAGCAGTTACGTGGGAGGGCCTTACGAGCAGTACTTC.